One and the same sample provided the 23 T cell receptor beta chains below, sequenced in a study of blood T cell repertoires in COVID-19. Method: immunoSEQ multiplex PCR; TCRdb's copy keeps in-frame clones and lacks some. This sample has some 140,000 clones, with roughly four fifths found just once. Sequenced input: peripheral blood. The receptors were sampled from a man older than 75 with acute or convalescent COVID-19.

The rearrangement links TRBV11-2 to TRBJ1-6; 9 positions match TRBD1. This CDR3 contains 15 residues. After removal of 3 bases from V and 5 bases from J, the junction contained 2 bases not matched to a gene. The germline CDR1 and CDR2 sequences are SGHAT and FQNNGV. CDR3 residues: CASSFGTGHNSPLHF. The CDR3 DNA sequence: TGTGCCAGCAGCTTCGGGACAGGGCATAATTCACCCCTCCACTTT.

This clone was seen a single time. The chain is built from TRBV7-3 and TRBJ2-7; 13 nucleotides match TRBD2. Germline V gene data show CDR1 as SGHTA and CDR2 as FQGTGA. The CDR3 is 15 residues long. V was clipped by 5 bases and J by 4 bases; unmatched bases: 5. CDR3 sequence reads: CASSQGLAGFYEQYF. For the CDR3, the DNA is TGTGCCAGCAGCCAGGGACTAGCGGGGTTTTACGAGCAGTACTTC. Combining the CDR3 with reference TRBV7-3 and TRBJ2-7 gives the whole variable domain GAGVSQTPSNKVTEKGKYVELRCDPISGHTALYWYRQSLGQGPEFLIYFQGTGAADDSGLPNDRFFAVRPEGSVSTLKIQRTERGDSAVYLCASSQGLAGFYEQYFGPGTRLTVT.

The CDR3 coding sequence is TGTGCCAGCAGGGGAGGTTTTTACTATGGCTACACCTTC. This codes for CASRGGFYYGYTF. V and J are TRBV6-6 and TRBJ1-2, with unresolved D. Germline V gives CDR1 MNHNY, CDR2 SVGAGI (reference sequence). Between the trimmed V and J ends, which lost 6 bases and 3 bases, there was a span of 11 bases. CDR3 length equals 13 residues.

DNA for the CDR3: TGTGCCAGCGCACTAGATAGCAATCAGCCCCAGCATTTT. Its translation is CASALDSNQPQHF. V gene TRBV6-5 combines with J gene TRBJ1-5; unclear D gene. Germline CDR1 MNHEY, CDR2 SVGAGI. Between the trimmed V and J ends, which lost 8 bases and 0 bases, there was a span of 8 bases. The CDR3 is 13 amino acids.

In the case of this clone: This specimen includes other DNA sequences encoding the same CDR3. V and J are TRBV5-4 and TRBJ2-7; tentative D call: TRBD2 (7 bases). Trimming pared 0 bases from V and 2 bases from J, leaving 9 bases between. CDR1 and CDR2 from the germline V gene are SGHNT and YYREEE (reference sequence). The CDR3 totals 14 residues. CDR3 nucleotide sequence: TGTGCCAGCAGCTTGGGGGGGGGCACCTACGAGCAGTACTTC. It yields the protein CASSLGGGTYEQYF.

By share, this clone counts as medium-sized. The chain is built from TRBV7-6 and TRBJ1-6, with 7 bases fitting TRBD1. Germline-derived CDR1 and CDR2 are SGHVS and FNYEAQ. The CDR3 runs 15 residues. With 5 bases clipped from V and 7 bases from J, the junction kept 8 bases outside the gene matches. The DNA of the CDR3 is TGTGCCAGCAGCCAACGACAGGGTGCGAATTCACCCCTCCACTTT. Amino acids: CASSQRQGANSPLHF.

The chain carries TRBV11-2 and TRBJ1-5, with TRBD1 identical over 7 bases. V lost 5 bases and J lost 7; bases outside the gene matches: 11. Germline CDR1 reads SGHAT; CDR2 reads FQNNGV. The CDR3 loop spans 15 amino acids. The CDR3 region is CASSPGTDSRQPQHF. In nucleotides, the CDR3 is TGTGCCAGCAGCCCCGGGACAGACTCTAGACAGCCCCAGCATTTT.

The chain carries TRBV18 and TRBJ1-5; the D gene is possibly TRBD1 (6 bases). The ends were cut back, 6 bases at V and 4 bases at J, with 16 bases in the middle. Germline CDR1 is KGHSH and CDR2 is LQKENI. This CDR3 contains 15 residues. CDR3 sequence reads: CASSQGTGRNQPQHF. The CDR3 DNA reads TGTGCCAGCTCTCAGGGGACCGGAAGGAATCAGCCCCAGCATTTT.

V gene TRBV5-1 combines with J gene TRBJ1-2; D is possibly TRBD1 (6 bases). This CDR3 is built from 14 residues. The germline gives CDR1 SGHRS, CDR2 YFSETQ. V lost 4 bases to trimming and J lost 7 bases, with 17 bases between them. CDR3 sequence reads: CASSLPDRRAGYTF. For the CDR3, the DNA is TGCGCCAGCAGCCTCCCCGACAGGCGGGCTGGCTACACCTTC. Full variable domain (missing parts from reference TRBV5-1 and TRBJ1-2): KAGVTQTPRYLIKTRGQQVTLSCSPISGHRSVSWYQQTPGQGLQFLFEYFSETQRNKGNFPGRFSGRQFSNSRSEMNVSTLELGDSALYLCASSLPDRRAGYTFGSGTRLTVV.

V gene TRBV6-5 combines with J gene TRBJ2-5; 7 bases align to TRBD1. The end of the DNA aligns better with TRBJ2-7, so the J call may be wrong. Germline CDR1 reads MNHEY; CDR2 reads SVGAGI. The CDR3 spans 14 residues. The CDR3 region is CASSPGQIIYEQYF. The CDR3 DNA reads TGTGCCAGCAGTCCGGGACAGATAATTTACGAGCAGTACTTC.

This chain joins TRBV5-6 and TRBJ2-5, with D perhaps TRBD2 (7 bases). The length of the CDR3 is 15 residues. Deletions cut 4 bases from V and 5 bases from J, with 18 bases between. Germline values: CDR1 SGHDT, CDR2 YYEEEE. This CDR3 is CASSPLGGAGETQYF. CDR3 in DNA: TGTGCCAGCAGCCCCCTAGGGGGGGCGGGTGAGACCCAGTACTTC.

This clone appeared a few times. The gene calls are TRBV6-5 and TRBJ2-7; D unclear. The CDR3 extends over 14 amino acids. Germline-derived CDR1 and CDR2 are MNHEY and SVGAGI. V lost 6 bases and J 7 bases, leaving 19 bases between the germline ends. The CDR3: CASRVTTYFEEQYF. CDR3 nucleotides: TGTGCCAGCAGGGTTACCACCTACTTCGAAGAGCAGTACTTC.

This chain uses TRBV2 with TRBJ1-3, with TRBD1 matching over 7 bases. With V trimmed by 10 bases and J by 0 bases, 9 bases remained unmatched. The CDR3 loop spans 15 amino acids. CDR1 is SNHLY, CDR2 FYNNEI, per germline. The CDR3 loop is CATKPTGDSGNTIYF. CDR3 bases: TGTGCCACGAAACCAACAGGGGACTCTGGAAACACCATATATTTT.

V and J are TRBV10-3 and TRBJ1-5; 7 bases agree with TRBD1. The ends lost 5 bases at V and 0 bases at J; junction bases unmatched: 1. This CDR3 spans 14 amino acids. Germline V gene sequence: CDR1 ENHRY, CDR2 SYGVKD. The CDR3: CAISQGVSNQPQHF. The CDR3 coding sequence is TGTGCCATCAGTCAGGGGGTTAGCAATCAGCCCCAGCATTTT.

In its sample, this clone was seen once. V is TRBV5-4 and J is TRBJ2-1; tentative D call: TRBD2 (5 bases). The CDR3 sequence is 14 residues long. V shed 6 bases and J shed 7 bases, with 17 bases lying between them. In germline, CDR1 is SGHNT, CDR2 YYREEE (reference sequence). In nucleotides, the CDR3 is TGTGCCAGCACCGGGGATGTGGGTATGAATGAGCAGTTCTTC. Encoded protein: CASTGDVGMNEQFF.

The CDR3 nucleotides read TGTGCCAGCAGCCCAGGGCTCGAAGCTTTCTTT. Translating gives CASSPGLEAFF. The chain is built from TRBV11-2 and TRBJ1-1, with a tentative D call TRBD1 (5 bases). V was cut by 5 bases and J by 8 bases, with 9 bases left in between. Looked up from germline, CDR1 is SGHAT and CDR2 is FQNNGV. CDR3 length: 11 amino acids.

The V call is TRBV5-5, the J call TRBJ2-3, with D perhaps matching TRBD2 (6 bases). The ends were cut back, 0 bases at V and 1 base at J, with 12 bases in the middle. The CDR3 has 16 amino acids. CDR1 SGHKS and CDR2 YYEKEE come from the germline V gene (reference sequence). The CDR3 sequence is CASSLALAEGTDTQYF. As DNA, the CDR3 is TGTGCCAGCAGCTTGGCTTTAGCGGAAGGCACAGATACGCAGTATTTT.

The chain uses TRBV12-3 or TRBV12-4 and TRBJ2-7, with D perhaps matching TRBD1 (5 bases). The CDR3 runs to 11 residues. Between the trimmed V and J ends, which lost 6 bases and 6 bases, there was a span of 9 bases. CDR3 DNA sequence: TGTGCCAGCAGCAGGGAAAGCGAGCAGTACTTC. This gives the protein CASSRESEQYF.

The rearrangement uses TRBV6-5 and TRBJ1-2, with D perhaps TRBD1 (5 bases). The CDR3 is 13 amino acids. Trimming cost V 5 bases and J 5 bases, with 12 bases left between them. Germline V gives CDR1 MNHEY, CDR2 SVGAGI. This CDR3 is CASSLRGEYGYTF. The DNA for the CDR3 is TGTGCCAGCAGTCTCCGGGGGGAATATGGCTACACCTTC.

This sequence joins TRBV5-1 and TRBJ2-1; 11 bases align to TRBD2. This CDR3 contains 17 residues. The V gene's germline CDR1 is SGHRS and CDR2 YFSETQ. The J segment lost 6 bases and the V segment lost 4 bases, leaving 12 bases of the junction unmatched. As DNA, the CDR3 is TGCGCCAGCAGCCCCCCGGATACTAGCGGGGGCCGCAATGAGCAGTTCTTC. The encoded protein is CASSPPDTSGGRNEQFF.

The chain joins TRBV10-3 to TRBJ2-2; weak D call: TRBD2 (5 bases). Germline V gene lookup returns CDR1 ENHRY and CDR2 SYGVKD. V was pared by 3 bases and J by 4 bases, with 12 bases between. CDR3 size: 15 residues. The CDR3 loop is CAISEGLARTGELFF. The CDR3 DNA is TGTGCCATCAGTGAAGGGTTAGCGCGCACCGGGGAGCTGTTTTTT.

In its sample, this clone was seen once. CDR3 bases: TGTGCCAGCAGTGAAGACTCGGCGGGTACGCAGTATTTT. Translated, it gives CASSEDSAGTQYF. The chain couples TRBV2 to TRBJ2-3, with a tentative D call TRBD2 (5 bases). The CDR3 runs to 13 residues. V lost 1 base and J 8 bases, leaving 10 bases between the germline ends. Germline lookup yields CDR1 SNHLY and CDR2 FYNNEI. The entire variable domain, with the rest obtained from reference TRBV2 and TRBJ2-3, is as follows: EPEVTQTPSHQVTQMGQEVILRCVPISNHLYFYWYRQILGQKVEFLVSFYNNEISEKSEIFDDQFSVERPDGSNFTLKIRSTKLEDSAMYFCASSEDSAGTQYFGPGTRLTVL.

This chain links TRBV4-3 with TRBJ1-2; 8 nucleotides line up with TRBD1. The J segment lost 4 bases and the V segment lost 1 base, leaving 5 bases of the junction unmatched. The CDR3 has 15 amino acids. Germline CDR1 LGHNA, CDR2 YSLEER. The CDR3 region has the DNA TGCGCCAGCAGCCAAGCCGCAGGGGGCGTCTATGGCTACACCTTC. This codes for CASSQAAGGVYGYTF.